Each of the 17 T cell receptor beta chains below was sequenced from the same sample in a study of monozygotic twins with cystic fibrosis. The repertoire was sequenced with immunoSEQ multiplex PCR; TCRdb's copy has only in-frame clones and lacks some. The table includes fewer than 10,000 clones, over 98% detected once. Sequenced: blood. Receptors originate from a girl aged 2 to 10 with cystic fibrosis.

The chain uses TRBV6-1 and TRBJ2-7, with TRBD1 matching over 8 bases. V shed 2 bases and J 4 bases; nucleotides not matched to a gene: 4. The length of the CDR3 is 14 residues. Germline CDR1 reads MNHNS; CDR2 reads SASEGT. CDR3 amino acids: CASSEQGALYEQYF. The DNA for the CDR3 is TGTGCCAGCAGTGAACAGGGGGCCTTATACGAGCAGTACTTC.

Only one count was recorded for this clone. The chain's CDR3 is CASRDSSGNTIYF. For the CDR3, the DNA is TGTGCCAGCAGGGACAGCTCCGGAAACACCATATATTTT. V and J are TRBV27 and TRBJ1-3, with D tentatively TRBD1 (6 bases). The CDR3 extends over 13 amino acids. CDR1 is MNHEY and CDR2 is SMNVEV in the germline V gene (reference sequence). Trimming removed 6 bases from V and 4 bases from J, with 10 bases in between.

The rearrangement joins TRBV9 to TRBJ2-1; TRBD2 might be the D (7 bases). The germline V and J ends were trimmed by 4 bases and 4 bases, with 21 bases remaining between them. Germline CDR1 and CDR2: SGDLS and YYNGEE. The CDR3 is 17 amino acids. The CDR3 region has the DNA TGTGCCAGCAGCTCGAGGCCTGGGGGCGGGAGTTACAATGAGCAGTTCTTC. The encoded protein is CASSSRPGGGSYNEQFF.

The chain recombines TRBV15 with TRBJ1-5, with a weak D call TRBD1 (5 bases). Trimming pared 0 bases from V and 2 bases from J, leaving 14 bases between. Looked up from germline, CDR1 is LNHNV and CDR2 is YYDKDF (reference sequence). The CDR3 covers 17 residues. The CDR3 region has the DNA TGTGCCACCAGCAGAGAGGGAATACTGGGGCGCAATCAGCCCCAGCATTTT. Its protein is CATSREGILGRNQPQHF.

The CDR3 DNA follows: TGTGCCAGCAGTAAAGGGCGGTCCACAGATACGCAGTATTTT. Translation: CASSKGRSTDTQYF. This chain links TRBV21-1 with TRBJ2-3; TRBD2 was called by the table and not checked on the DNA. TRBV21-1 is a known pseudogene. The CDR3 runs 14 residues.

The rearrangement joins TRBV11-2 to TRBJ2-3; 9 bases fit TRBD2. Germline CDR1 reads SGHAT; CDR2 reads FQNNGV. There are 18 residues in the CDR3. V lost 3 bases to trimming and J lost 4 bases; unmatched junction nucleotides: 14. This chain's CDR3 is CASSFTVKAGGPADTQYF. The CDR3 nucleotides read TGTGCCAGCAGCTTCACGGTAAAGGCGGGAGGGCCGGCAGATACGCAGTATTTT. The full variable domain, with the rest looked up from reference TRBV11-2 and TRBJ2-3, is EAGVAQSPRYKIIEKRQSVAFWCNPISGHATLYWYQQILGQGPKLLIQFQNNGVVDDSQLPKDRFSAERLKGVDSTLKIQPAKLEDSAVYLCASSFTVKAGGPADTQYFGPGTRLTVL.

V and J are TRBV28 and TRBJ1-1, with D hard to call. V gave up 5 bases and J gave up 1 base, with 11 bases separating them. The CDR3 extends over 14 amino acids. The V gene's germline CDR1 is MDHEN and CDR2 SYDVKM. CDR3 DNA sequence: TGTGCCAGCAGTGGCGACATCACGAACACTGAAGCTTTCTTT. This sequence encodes CASSGDITNTEAFF.

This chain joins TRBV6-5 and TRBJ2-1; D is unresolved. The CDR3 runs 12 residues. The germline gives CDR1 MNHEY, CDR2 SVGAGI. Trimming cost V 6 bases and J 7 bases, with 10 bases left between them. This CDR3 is CASRTRRNEQFF. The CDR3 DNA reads TGTGCCAGCAGAACTCGCAGGAATGAGCAGTTCTTC.

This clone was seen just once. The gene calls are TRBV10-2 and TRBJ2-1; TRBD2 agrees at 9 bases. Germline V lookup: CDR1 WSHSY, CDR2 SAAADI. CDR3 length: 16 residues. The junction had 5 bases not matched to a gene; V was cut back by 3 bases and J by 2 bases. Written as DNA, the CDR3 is TGCGCCAGCAGTGATGGTCTAGCGGGAACCTACAATGAGCAGTTCTTC. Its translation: CASSDGLAGTYNEQFF.

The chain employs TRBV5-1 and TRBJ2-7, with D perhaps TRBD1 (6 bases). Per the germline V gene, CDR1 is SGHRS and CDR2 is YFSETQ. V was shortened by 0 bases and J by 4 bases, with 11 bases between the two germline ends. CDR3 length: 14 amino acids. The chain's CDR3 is CASSLDRGSYEQYF. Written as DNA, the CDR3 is TGCGCCAGCAGCTTGGATAGGGGGTCATACGAGCAGTACTTC.

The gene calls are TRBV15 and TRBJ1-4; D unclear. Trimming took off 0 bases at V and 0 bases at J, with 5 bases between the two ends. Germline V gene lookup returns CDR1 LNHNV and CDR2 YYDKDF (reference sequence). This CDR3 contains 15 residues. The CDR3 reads CATSRDGATNEKLFF. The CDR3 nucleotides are TGTGCCACCAGCAGAGATGGGGCAACTAATGAAAAACTGTTTTTT.

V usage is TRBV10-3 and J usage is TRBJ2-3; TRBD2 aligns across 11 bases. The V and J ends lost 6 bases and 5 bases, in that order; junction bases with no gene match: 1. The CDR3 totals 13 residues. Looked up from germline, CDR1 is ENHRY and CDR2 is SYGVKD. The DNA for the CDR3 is TGTGCCATCAGGCTAGCGGGAGGAGATACGCAGTATTTT. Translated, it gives CAIRLAGGDTQYF.

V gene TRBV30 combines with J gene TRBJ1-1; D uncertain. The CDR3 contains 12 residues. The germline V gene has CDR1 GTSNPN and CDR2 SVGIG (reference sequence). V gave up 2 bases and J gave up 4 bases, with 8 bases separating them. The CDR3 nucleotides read TGTGCCTGGAGTTGGGGTGCCACTGAAGCTTTCTTT. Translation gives CAWSWGATEAFF.

The CDR3 nucleotides read TGTGCCAGCACTAGCTACACCTTC. Its protein is CASTSYTF. The chain carries TRBV2 and TRBJ1-2; D is unclear. V shed 7 bases and J shed 9 bases, with 3 bases lying between them. Germline-derived CDR1 and CDR2 are SNHLY and FYNNEI. The CDR3 is 8 residues long.

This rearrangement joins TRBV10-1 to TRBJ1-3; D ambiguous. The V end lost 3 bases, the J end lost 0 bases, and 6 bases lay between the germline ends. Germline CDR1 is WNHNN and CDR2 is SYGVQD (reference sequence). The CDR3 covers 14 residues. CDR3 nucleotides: TGCGCCAGCAGTGAACGGAGCTCTGGAAACACCATATATTTT. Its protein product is CASSERSSGNTIYF.

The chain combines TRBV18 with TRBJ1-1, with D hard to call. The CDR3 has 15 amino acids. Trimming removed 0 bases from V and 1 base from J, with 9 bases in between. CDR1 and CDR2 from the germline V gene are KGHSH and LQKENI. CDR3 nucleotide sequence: TGTGCCAGCTCACCACCTAAAGGGTCGAACACTGAAGCTTTCTTT. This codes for CASSPPKGSNTEAFF.

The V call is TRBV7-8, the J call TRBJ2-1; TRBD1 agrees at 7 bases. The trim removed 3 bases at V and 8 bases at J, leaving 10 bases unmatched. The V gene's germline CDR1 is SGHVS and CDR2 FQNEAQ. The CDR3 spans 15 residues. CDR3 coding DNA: TGTGCCAGCAGCTTCCGAGGGGGCCCCGACTATGAGCAGTTCTTC. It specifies CASSFRGGPDYEQFF.